This entry features one T cell receptor (beta chain) sequence. The antigen is not known. The data stem from a study of shared clonotypes between healthy human individuals. Turning to the study itself: The composition of the donors was a couple of women and a few men aged 18 to 49.

Study outcomes and limitations: It was the non-shared clonotypes that had lower generation probabilities than clonotypes shared by all four donors.

The material for each subset, its genomic DNA, was split evenly across several immunoSEQ plates. Authors' methods: As immunoSEQ supplied junction-only sequences (without quality scores), filtering differed. Profiled with immunoSEQ multiplex PCR; TCRdb holds only in-frame clones, not every one. V and J calls and clone size are those listed in that table; D and trimming were worked out from the DNA. The repertoire consists of more than 2 million clones, with 95% occurring once and the leading ten covering about 0.13%. This receptor was obtained from a young man in good health. Sequencing was done on a sample of naive CD4+ T cells sorted from blood. Subset meaning: CD45RA+ positively selected.

This chain's CDR3 is CASSLSGGGDSPLHF. The CDR3 nucleotides are TGCGCCAGCAGCCTCTCGGGGGGGGGAGATTCACCCCTCCACTTT. The rearrangement links TRBV5-1 to TRBJ1-6; possibly TRBD1 for D (5 bases). The V and J ends lost 4 bases and 8 bases respectively, with 16 bases between them. This CDR3 contains 15 residues. Germline-derived CDR1 and CDR2 are SGHRS and YFSETQ.